This T cell receptor beta chain was recorded in a study of response to subunit inactivated influenza vaccine. One entry per CDR3 protein results from TCRdb running MiXCR on the RT-PCR reads. The sample comprises around 850,000 distinct CDR3 sequences, approximately 17% of which are singletons, and approximately 10% rests with the top ten. Trimming stripped 1 base from V and 12 bases from J, with 16 bases between. Germline V gives CDR1 MDHEN, CDR2 SYDVKM. The CDR3 sequence is 13 residues long. This TCR was sampled from a man in his forties or fifties who received an inactivated influenza vaccine. The specimen was PBMCs from blood, collected 4 to 6 days after vaccination. This chain uses TRBV28 with TRBJ2-7; D unresolved. CDR3: CASSLSAGPHVYF. The CDR3 coding sequence is TGTGCCAGCAGTTTATCAGCCGGACCTCACGTGTACTTC.